This T cell receptor (beta chain) was sequenced for a study of T-cell memory formation after mild COVID-19. V lost 7 bases and J 8 bases, leaving 16 bases between the germline ends. Germline V gene data show CDR1 as SGDLS and CDR2 as YYNGEE. This CDR3 comprises 14 residues. From the 5' RACE reads, TCRdb called clonotypes with MiXCR, one entry per CDR3 protein. The repertoire holds more than 110,000 distinct CDR3 sequences, less than 25% seen once, with 24% in the top ten. The chain is built from TRBV9 and TRBJ1-6; perhaps TRBD1 as D (6 bases). This clonotype was sampled from an adult woman who had mild COVID-19 (a few samples of this study predate the infection). Cell type and time point are not known. Sequencing was done on a sample of PBMCs or a T cell subset sorted from them (not recorded which). The CDR3 spells CASGAGGGYSPLHF. The DNA of the CDR3 is TGTGCCAGCGGAGCGGGGGGCGGTTATTCACCCCTCCACTTT.